The TCR beta chain described here comes from a study of neurological immune-mediated disorders. 5'RACE with 10-nucleotide random UMIs generated the cDNA. A single run covered 15-18 subjects with over 180 million TCR-beta sequences. MiXCR was run by TCRdb on the 5' RACE reads, yielding one entry per CDR3 protein. The table lists around 49,000 distinct CDR3 sequences, roughly 13% of them singletons. The table lists this clonotype with many counts. Time point here: longitudinal time-point 2. In germline, CDR1 is SEHNR, CDR2 FQNEAQ (reference sequence). This CDR3 contains 15 residues. Trimming took 4 bases from V and 4 from J, leaving 15 bases between them.

The rearrangement joins TRBV7-9 to TRBJ2-3; D is ambiguous. This TCR was recovered from a male donor with HTLV-1-associated myelopathy (HAM/TSP). The material sequenced was PBMCs. The CDR3 DNA reads as TGTGCCAGCAGCTGGACGAGGAGTCGTCCAGATACGCAGTATTTT. Translation: CASSWTRSRPDTQYF.